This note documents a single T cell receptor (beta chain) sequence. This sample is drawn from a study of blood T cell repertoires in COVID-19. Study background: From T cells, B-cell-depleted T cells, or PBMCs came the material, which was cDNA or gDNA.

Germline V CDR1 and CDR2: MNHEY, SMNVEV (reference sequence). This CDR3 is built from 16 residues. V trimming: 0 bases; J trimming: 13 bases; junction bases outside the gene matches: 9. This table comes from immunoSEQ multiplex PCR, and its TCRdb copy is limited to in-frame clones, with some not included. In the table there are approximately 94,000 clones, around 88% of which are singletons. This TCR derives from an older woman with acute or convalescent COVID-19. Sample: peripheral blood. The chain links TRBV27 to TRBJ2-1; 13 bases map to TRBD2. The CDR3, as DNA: TGTGCCAGCAGTTTATCCCGGACTAGCGGGAGCCCGAAACAGTTCTTC. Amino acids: CASSLSRTSGSPKQFF.